The TCR beta chain under discussion was sequenced for a study of cytomegalovirus exposure and HLA in healthy donors. Donors consisted of healthy bone marrow donors. The PCR ran on 60 Vbeta and 13 Jbeta primers. TCRdb's copy holds only in-frame clones and misses some; the assay was immunoSEQ multiplex PCR. The repertoire has 140,000 to 150,000 clones, about 76% of them found once; the top ten carry 3% to 4.5%. Turning to this clone: Its target is not known. One end of the junction is discordant with germline, which a read error may explain.

This CDR3 is built from 18 residues. CDR1 SEHNR and CDR2 FQNEAQ come from the germline V gene (reference sequence). General study results and limits: Later genetic work tied a missense DCLRE1C variant to beta-chain V and J trimming. By a later analysis, the bulk of CMV-associated TCR beta chains appeared HLA-restricted.

Sequencing was performed on PBMCs. The chain has TRBV7-9 and TRBJ2-6; D perhaps matches TRBD1 (5 bases). This receptor was identified in a male donor in good health and CMV-seronegative. The CDR3 loop is CASIPRAGRSSGANGLTF. For the CDR3, the DNA is TGTGCCAGCATCCCAAGGGCAGGAAGGAGCTCTGGGGCCAACGGCCTGACTTTC.